This T cell receptor beta chain originates from a study of early T cells in non-severe SARS-CoV-2 infection. Study-wide background: Sequencing input comprised bulk RNA from unsorted whole blood; chain pairing was not available.

Trimming stripped 10 bases from V and 0 bases from J, with 13 bases between. Germline V CDR1 and CDR2: ENHRY, SYGVKD. The CDR3 runs to 15 residues. cDNA molecules, individually, were tagged with unique molecular identifiers. TCRdb reprocessed the 5' RACE reads via MiXCR and lists one record per CDR3 protein. The sample lists about 33,000 distinct CDR3 sequences, around 7% occurring once. The chain is built from TRBV10-3 and TRBJ2-6, with D possibly being TRBD1 (6 bases). The sequenced sample consisted of whole blood. The clonotype was recovered from an adult who was a healthcare worker with PCR-confirmed SARS-CoV-2 infection or an uninfected control (not recorded which). The CDR3 DNA follows: TGTGCCACCAGCTCCAGGGGCTCTGGGGCCAACGTCCTGACTTTC. Amino acid sequence: CATSSRGSGANVLTF.